The present entry profiles one T cell receptor beta chain with its context. Its antigen remains unidentified. Per-base qualities were not stored, and no clone one base away is much larger. CDR1 and CDR2, looked up from the germline V gene, are SGHDT and YYEEEE. The CDR3, from cysteine to phenylalanine, totals 14 residues. Solely the CDR3 DNA is kept, with 42 bases framed from the first base. Between the V and J ends, shortened by 3 bases and 3 bases respectively, the junction contains 12 bases. The data belong to a study of cytomegalovirus exposure and HLA in healthy donors listed by TCRdb under 2017. Describing the broader study: The 500 to 800 repertoires of the first cohort and the 95 to 150 validation repertoires were produced on the same platform, according to a later analysis. The study aimed to test whether cataloging public T cell receptors could reveal signatures of past pathogen exposure. Along with the approximately 600-subject first cohort, a separate validation cohort of around 110 different subjects was used. To predict cytomegalovirus infection status, the study brought together high-throughput TCR immunosequencing, statistical association of individual TCRs with disease status, and machine learning.

Separate from the approximately 700-subject first cohort, the validation cohort of about 110 subjects was the group to which the donors belonged. Library preparation used the immunoSEQ multiplex PCR assay. In the paper's pipeline: A statistical classification framework was built to diagnose cytomegalovirus status from the catalog of TCR beta chain sequences. Sourced from immuneACCESS, this table was stored by TCRdb with only in-frame sequences that have V and J called. A share of the clones is absent; for the studies checked, an unresolved V gene accounts for under half, and the remainder has no known explanation. Clone size and V and J calls were adopted from that table, with D and trimming inferred from the DNA. Here the sample has 110,000 or so clones; approximately 85% occur a single time. The biggest ten clones account for around 5% of the sample. Beyond this particular receptor, the publication reports: Most TCR sequences were seen in very few donors, while some public TCRs were found in many individuals. The study listed 150 to 200 TCR beta chains as associated with cytomegalovirus. In both the original and validation cohorts, the classifier was reported to diagnose cytomegalovirus status with high specificity and sensitivity. Of the cluster scores, about 94% were above 0 in a later analysis, which found that TCRs clustered in the first cohort also tended to co-occur in the 95 to 150 validation repertoires. Three of the identified cytomegalovirus-associated TCR beta chains were confirmed in vitro to be specific for cytomegalovirus antigens. All 120 repertoires were used to score co-occurrence in the validation cohort in a later analysis, because that analysis had no HLA typing for the cohort. The authors suggested that the approach could potentially be generalized to other disease states and immunological phenotypes.

The chain uses TRBV5-6 and TRBJ1-2; TRBD1 is a possible D gene, resting on 6 matching bases. This clonotype originated in a man aged 18 to 35 in good health and CMV-seronegative. The sample comprised PBMCs. The bases are TGTGCCAGCAGCTCTGGGGGCGCTTACTATGGCTACACCTTC. Its product reads: CASSSGGAYYGYTF.